Only one count was recorded for the clone carrying this TCR beta chain. The time point was: pre-sensitization, week 0. As to treatment: therapeutic diphenylcyclopropenone sensitization with weekly scalp DPC. Deletions cut 4 bases from V and 5 bases from J, with 18 bases between. Germline-derived CDR1 and CDR2 are SGHDT and YYEEEE. The CDR3 is 15 residues long. The entry originates in a study of human T cells and chemical hapten exposure. TCRdb passed the RACE reads through MiXCR, listing each CDR3 protein once. The repertoire consists of under 400,000 distinct CDR3 sequences, with less than 6.5% occurring once and the leading ten covering roughly 2.6%.

The chain combines TRBV5-6 with TRBJ2-5; D may be TRBD1 (6 bases). The input for sequencing was whole blood, taken in connection with sensitization to the hapten diphenylcyclopropenone (DPC). The receptor comes from a woman aged 45-65 years with alopecia areata. Some clones in this sample may be carry-over from other donors' samples. CDR3: CASSLQVGATETQYF. Here the CDR3 DNA reads TGTGCCAGCAGCCTCCAAGTGGGGGCGACCGAGACCCAGTACTTC.